What follows describes a single T cell receptor (beta chain). The sample belongs to a study of blood T cell repertoires in COVID-19. As for the study in general: Spain, Italy and the United States supplied samples that represented acute and convalescent COVID-19. T cells, B-cell-depleted T cells, or PBMCs supplied cDNA or gDNA.

Seattle patients were enrolled during active infection and followed longitudinally. Per the study methods: The assay estimated nucleated cells by amplifying reference gene primers. Some clones are missing from TCRdb's copy, which holds only in-frame ones; the method was immunoSEQ multiplex PCR. The DNA was the basis for D and trimming; V, J and clone size are from that table. Of some 200,000 clones listed, 85% are singletons. V lost 4 bases, J lost 0 bases, and 18 bases lay in between. The length of the CDR3 is 17 residues. Per the germline V gene, CDR1 is SGHVS and CDR2 is FQNEAQ. The sequence was collected from a man aged 60 to 69 with COVID-19, enrolled during active disease. The chain has TRBV7-8 and TRBJ1-2, with unresolved D. Sequenced material: peripheral blood. CDR3 sequence (DNA): TGTGCCAGCAGCTCCCGCCCCCCGGCAGACACTAACTATGGCTACACCTTC. Translation gives CASSSRPPADTNYGYTF. The complete variable domain, with remaining parts taken from reference TRBV7-8 and TRBJ1-2, reads GAGVSQSPRYKVAKRGQDVALRCDPISGHVSLFWYQQALGQGPEFLTYFQNEAQLDKSGLPSDRFFAERPEGSVSTLKIQRTQQEDSAVYLCASSSRPPADTNYGYTFGSGTRLTVV.